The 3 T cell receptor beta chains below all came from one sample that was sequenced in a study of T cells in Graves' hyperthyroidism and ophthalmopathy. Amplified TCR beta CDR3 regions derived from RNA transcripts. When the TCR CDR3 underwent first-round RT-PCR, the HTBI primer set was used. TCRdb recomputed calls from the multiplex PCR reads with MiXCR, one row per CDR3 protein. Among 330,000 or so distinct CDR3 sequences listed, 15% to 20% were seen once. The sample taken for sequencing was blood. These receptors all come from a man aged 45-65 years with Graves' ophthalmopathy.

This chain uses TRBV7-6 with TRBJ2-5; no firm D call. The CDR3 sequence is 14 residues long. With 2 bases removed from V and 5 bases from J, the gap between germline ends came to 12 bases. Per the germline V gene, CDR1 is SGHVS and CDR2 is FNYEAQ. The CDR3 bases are TGTGCCAGCAGCTTATTTGGCGCCCAGGAGACCCAGTACTTC. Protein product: CASSLFGAQETQYF.

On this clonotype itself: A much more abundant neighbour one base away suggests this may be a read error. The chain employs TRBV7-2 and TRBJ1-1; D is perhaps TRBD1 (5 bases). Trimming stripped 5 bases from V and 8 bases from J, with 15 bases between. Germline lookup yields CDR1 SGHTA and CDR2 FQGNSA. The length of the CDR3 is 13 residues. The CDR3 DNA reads TGTGCCAGCAGCCCCCATAGGGGAGGCGAAGCTTTCTTT. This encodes CASSPHRGGEAFF.

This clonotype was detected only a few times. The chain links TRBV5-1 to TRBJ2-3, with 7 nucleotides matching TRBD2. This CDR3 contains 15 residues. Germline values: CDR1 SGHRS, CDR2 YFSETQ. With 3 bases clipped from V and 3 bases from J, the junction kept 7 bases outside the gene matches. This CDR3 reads CASSSGGRLTDTQYF. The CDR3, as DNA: TGCGCCAGCAGCTCGGGCGGGAGATTAACAGATACGCAGTATTTT.